This TCR beta chain was obtained from a study of blood T cell repertoires in COVID-19. Study-wide context: Nucleic acid was either cDNA or gDNA, and it came from T cells, B-cell-depleted T cells, or PBMCs.

As handled by the study authors: For nucleated cells, counts were estimated from reference gene primer amplification. TCRdb's table, derived via immunoSEQ multiplex PCR, lists solely in-frame clones and lacks some. From that table come the V and J calls and clone size; the DNA was used to work out D and trimming. The sample carries about 99,000 clones, roughly nine tenths recorded once. The V gene's germline CDR1 is LNHDA and CDR2 SQIVND (reference sequence). The V end was cut by 8 bases, the J end by 5 bases, with 13 bases between. CDR3 length equals 13 residues. Specimen: peripheral blood. This clonotype was obtained from a woman aged 80 or older in a cohort sampled during active COVID-19. J is TRBJ2-1 and V is TRBV19; no firm D call. This chain's CDR3 is CASLHSLNNEQFF. The CDR3 DNA is TGTGCCAGTCTACATAGCCTTAACAATGAGCAGTTCTTC.